This TCR beta chain was sequenced during a study of siplizumab effects on memory and regulatory T cells. Study-level points and caveats: Siplizumab conditions gave an average of approximately 71% Treg-derived mappable alloreactive CD4+ clones, versus around 27% for controls. Naive T cells looked more diverse than memory cells, and they looked like major contributors to the alloresponse.

Comments on this clone: Its specificity is unknown.

The assay was immunoSEQ multiplex PCR, and TCRdb's table has in-frame clones only and misses some. Of some 87,000 clones listed, 80% to 90% are singletons. The TCR was taken from a human donor in good health. The sequenced material came from CD4+ T cells sorted from blood.

CDR3: CASSPRDTVYEQYF. Written as DNA, the CDR3 is TGTGCCAGCAGCCCCCGGGACACCGTCTACGAGCAGTACTTC. The V and J genes are TRBV9 and TRBJ2-7, with D perhaps TRBD1 (6 bases). V was pared by 4 bases and J by 3 bases, with 14 bases between. Per germline, CDR1 SGDLS and CDR2 YYNGEE. This CDR3 has 14 amino acids.